The present T cell receptor beta chain was sequenced within a study of graft-versus-host responses after intestinal transplantation. This CDR3 spans 14 amino acids. Germline CDR1 reads MNHEY; CDR2 reads SVGAGI. With 6 bases removed from V and 3 bases from J, the gap between germline ends came to 12 bases. On this clone itself: Its antigen remains unidentified.

Some clones are missing from TCRdb's copy, which holds only in-frame ones; the method was immunoSEQ multiplex PCR. The sample shows about 120,000 clones, just under 95% of them seen only once. This specimen consisted of unstimulated CD4+ T cells sorted from spleen or lymph node cells, obtained before intestinal transplant. This receptor was identified in a human donor who received an intestinal transplant. This chain joins TRBV6-5 and TRBJ2-1; D ambiguous. CDR3 sequence reads: CASSLQPHYNEQFF. The DNA of the CDR3 is TGTGCCAGCAGCCTACAACCTCACTACAATGAGCAGTTCTTC.